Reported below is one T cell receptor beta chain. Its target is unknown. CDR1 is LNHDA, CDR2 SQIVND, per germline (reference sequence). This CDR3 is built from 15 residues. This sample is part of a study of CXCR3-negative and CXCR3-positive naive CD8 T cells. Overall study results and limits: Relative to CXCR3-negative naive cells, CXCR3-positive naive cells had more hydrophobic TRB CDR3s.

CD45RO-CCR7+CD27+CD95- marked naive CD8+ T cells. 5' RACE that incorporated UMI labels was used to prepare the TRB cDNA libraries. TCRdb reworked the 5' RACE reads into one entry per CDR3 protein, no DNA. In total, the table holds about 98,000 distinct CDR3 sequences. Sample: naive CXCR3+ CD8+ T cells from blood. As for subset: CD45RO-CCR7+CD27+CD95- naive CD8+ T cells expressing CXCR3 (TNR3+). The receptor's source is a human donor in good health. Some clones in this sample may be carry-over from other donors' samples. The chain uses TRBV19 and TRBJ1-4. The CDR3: CASSTPAAANEKLFF.